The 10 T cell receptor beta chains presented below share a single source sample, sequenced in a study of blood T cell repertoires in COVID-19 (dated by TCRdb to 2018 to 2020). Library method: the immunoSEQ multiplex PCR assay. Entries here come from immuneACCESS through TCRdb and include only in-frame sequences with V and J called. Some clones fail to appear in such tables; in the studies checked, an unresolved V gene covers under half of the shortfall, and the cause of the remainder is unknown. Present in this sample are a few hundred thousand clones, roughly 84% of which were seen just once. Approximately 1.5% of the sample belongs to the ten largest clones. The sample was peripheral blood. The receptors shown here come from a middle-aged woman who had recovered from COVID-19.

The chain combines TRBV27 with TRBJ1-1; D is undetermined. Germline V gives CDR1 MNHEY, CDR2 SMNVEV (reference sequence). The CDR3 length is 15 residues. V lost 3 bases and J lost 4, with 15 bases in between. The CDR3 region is CASSLRASQFTEAFF. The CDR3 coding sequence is TGTGCCAGCAGTTTGCGGGCCAGCCAATTCACTGAAGCTTTCTTT.

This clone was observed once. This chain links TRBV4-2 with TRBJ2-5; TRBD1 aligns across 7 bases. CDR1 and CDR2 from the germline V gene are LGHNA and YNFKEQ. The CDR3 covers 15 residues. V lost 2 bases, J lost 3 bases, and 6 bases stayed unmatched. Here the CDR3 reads CASSQPTGVEETQYF. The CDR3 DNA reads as TGTGCCAGCAGCCAACCTACAGGGGTGGAAGAGACCCAGTACTTC.

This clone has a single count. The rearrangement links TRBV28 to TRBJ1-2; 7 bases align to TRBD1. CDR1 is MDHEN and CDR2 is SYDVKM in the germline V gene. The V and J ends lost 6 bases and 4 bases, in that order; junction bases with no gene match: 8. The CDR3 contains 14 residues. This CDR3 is CASSTQGVGYGYTF. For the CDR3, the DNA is TGTGCCAGCAGCACTCAGGGGGTTGGCTATGGCTACACCTTC.

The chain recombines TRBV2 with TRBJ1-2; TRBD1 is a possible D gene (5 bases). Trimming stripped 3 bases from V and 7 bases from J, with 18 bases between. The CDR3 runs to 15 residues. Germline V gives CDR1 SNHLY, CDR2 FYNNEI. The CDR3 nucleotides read TGTGCCAGCAGTGACACGGGGGGTCCTGTGGTTGGCTACACCTTC. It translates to CASSDTGGPVVGYTF.

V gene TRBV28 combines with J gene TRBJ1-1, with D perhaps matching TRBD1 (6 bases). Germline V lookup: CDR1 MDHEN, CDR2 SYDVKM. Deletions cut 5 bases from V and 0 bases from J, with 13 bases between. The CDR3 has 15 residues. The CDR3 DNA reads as TGTGCCAGCAGTCCTCGGACAGTATTGAACACTGAAGCTTTCTTT. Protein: CASSPRTVLNTEAFF.

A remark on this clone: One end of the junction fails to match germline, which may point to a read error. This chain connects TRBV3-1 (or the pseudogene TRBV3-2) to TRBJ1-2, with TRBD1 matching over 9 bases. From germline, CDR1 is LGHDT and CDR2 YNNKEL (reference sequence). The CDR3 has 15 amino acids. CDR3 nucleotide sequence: TGTGCCAGCAGCTACGGACAGGGGTTTATCGAAGGGCTCTGCTTC. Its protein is CASSYGQGFIEGLCF.

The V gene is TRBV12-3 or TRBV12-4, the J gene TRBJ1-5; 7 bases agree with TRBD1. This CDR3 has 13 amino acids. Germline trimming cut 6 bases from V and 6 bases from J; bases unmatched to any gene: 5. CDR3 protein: CASSQTGTQPQHF. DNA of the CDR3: TGTGCCAGCAGCCAGACAGGGACTCAGCCCCAGCATTTT.

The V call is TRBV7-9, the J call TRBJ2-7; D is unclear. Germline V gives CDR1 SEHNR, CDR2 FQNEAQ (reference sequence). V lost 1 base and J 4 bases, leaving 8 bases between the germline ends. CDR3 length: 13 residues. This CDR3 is CASSLGGDYEQYF. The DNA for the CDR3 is TGTGCCAGCAGCTTAGGCGGTGATTACGAGCAGTACTTC.

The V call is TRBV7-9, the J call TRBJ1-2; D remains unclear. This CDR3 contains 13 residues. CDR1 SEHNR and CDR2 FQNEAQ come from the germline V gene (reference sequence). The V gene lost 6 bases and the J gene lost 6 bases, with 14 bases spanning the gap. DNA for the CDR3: TGTGCCAGCAGAGCCGGGGAGAGGGATGGCTACACCTTC. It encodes CASRAGERDGYTF.

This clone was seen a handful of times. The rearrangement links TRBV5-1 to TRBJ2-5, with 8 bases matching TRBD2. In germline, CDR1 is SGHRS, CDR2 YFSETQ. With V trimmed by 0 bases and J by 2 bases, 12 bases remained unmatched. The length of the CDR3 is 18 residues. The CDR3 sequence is CASSLALAGSQQQETQYF. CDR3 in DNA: TGCGCCAGCAGCTTGGCGTTAGCGGGGAGCCAACAACAAGAGACCCAGTACTTC.